The clone carrying this T cell receptor beta chain was found a few times. Its antigen is as yet unknown. The germline V gene has CDR1 MNHEY and CDR2 SVGAGI. The V gene end was trimmed by 2 bases and the J gene end by 9 bases; junction bases not matched to a gene: 13. This CDR3 comprises 15 residues. The sample comes from a study of cytomegalovirus exposure and HLA in healthy donors. Regarding the study as a whole: It was taken for granted in presence/absence analyses that sequencing depth across donors was roughly uniform. In vitro, three CMV-associated chains proved specific for CMV antigens.

The PCR ran on 60 Vbeta and 13 Jbeta primers. Produced via immunoSEQ multiplex PCR; TCRdb's table is partial and in-frame only. This table holds some 180,000 clones, about 82% found once. The sequence came from a man aged 18 to 30 in good health and CMV-seronegative. Sequencing was done on a sample of PBMCs. V gene TRBV6-5 combines with J gene TRBJ2-7, with 7 bases identical to TRBD2. The chain's CDR3 is CASSYGGSGEGRQYF. The CDR3 DNA reads TGTGCCAGCAGTTACGGAGGCTCCGGGGAGGGTCGGCAGTACTTC.